This entry lists 12 T cell receptor beta chains sequenced from one sample in a study of T cells after posttransplantation cyclophosphamide. A marrow graft followed busulfan-fludarabine conditioning, with cyclophosphamide on days +3 and +4. Assay: immunoSEQ multiplex PCR; the TCRdb copy retains only in-frame clones and omits some. The data hold 9,500 to 15,000 clones, with roughly 2% observed a single time. Sequenced material: PBMCs, taken after allogeneic stem cell transplant with posttransplant cyclophosphamide. The receptor source for this set is a male patient in his 30s who received an allogeneic stem cell transplant from a related donor, was CMV-positive, and had no GVHD. Some T cells may have originated in the graft donor.

Only a few counts were recorded for this clone. The gene calls are TRBV19 and TRBJ2-2; 7 bases are shared with TRBD1. The J segment lost 6 bases and the V segment lost 3 bases, leaving 10 bases of the junction unmatched. The CDR3 covers 16 residues. Germline V gene lookup returns CDR1 LNHDA and CDR2 SQIVND (reference sequence). The CDR3, as DNA: TGTGCCAGTAGTATGGCCGGGACAGTCTTGGCCGGGGAGCTGTTTTTT. It is translated as CASSMAGTVLAGELFF.

The CDR3 bases are TGCGCCAGCAGCTTGGTAGCCGGGGAGCTGTTTTTT. Translation gives CASSLVAGELFF. The rearrangement uses TRBV5-1 and TRBJ2-2, with no clear D. CDR3 length equals 12 residues. The germline V gene has CDR1 SGHRS and CDR2 YFSETQ. The V end was cut by 0 bases, the J end by 6 bases, with 3 bases between.

This clone was recorded a few times. The chain links TRBV7-9 to TRBJ2-5; the match to TRBD2 covers 9 bases. The CDR3 length is 16 residues. Trimming at V came to 5 bases and at J to 4 bases, leaving 11 bases not matched to a gene. The germline V gene has CDR1 SEHNR and CDR2 FQNEAQ (reference sequence). CDR3 in DNA: TGTGCCAGCAGCCTACCCCGCGGGGGGGCGAGAGAGACCCAGTACTTC. The encoded protein is CASSLPRGGARETQYF.

This clone has just a few counts. The J gene is TRBJ2-1, the V gene TRBV7-2; D gene uncertain. V dropped 5 bases and J dropped 5 bases, with 13 bases sitting between them. Germline V gene data show CDR1 as SGHTA and CDR2 as FQGNSA. The CDR3 is made up of 14 amino acids. CDR3 in DNA: TGTGCCAGCAGCAGTGTACTATCTAACAATGAGCAGTTCTTC. This encodes CASSSVLSNNEQFF.

The chain has TRBV7-9 and TRBJ2-1; D not certain. Between the trimmed V and J ends, which lost 5 bases and 4 bases, there was a span of 3 bases. Germline values: CDR1 SEHNR, CDR2 FQNEAQ (reference sequence). The CDR3 is made up of 11 amino acids. The chain's CDR3 is CASSPYNEQFF. CDR3 coding DNA: TGTGCCAGCAGCCCATACAATGAGCAGTTCTTC.

This clone has a handful of counts. The chain carries TRBV12-2 and TRBJ2-2; whether TRBD1, the table's D call, matches the DNA was not checked. TRBV12-2 has pseudogene status. The CDR3 length is 17 residues. This chain's CDR3 is CASRLGPRQGYTGELFF. As DNA, the CDR3 is TGTGCAAGTCGCTTAGGTCCGAGACAGGGATACACCGGGGAGCTGTTTTTT.

The rearrangement links TRBV19 to TRBJ2-2; TRBD1 matches at 9 bases. Germline V lookup: CDR1 LNHDA, CDR2 SQIVND (reference sequence). Trimming at V came to 10 bases and at J to 7 bases, leaving 10 bases not matched to a gene. The CDR3 has 14 residues. The DNA for the CDR3 is TGTGCCACCCTCTTACAGGGGGCTAGCGGGGAGCTGTTTTTT. Its protein product is CATLLQGASGELFF.

The table lists this clone with a few counts. The rearrangement uses TRBV7-2 and TRBJ2-1, with 14 positions matching TRBD2. The CDR3 has 14 amino acids. V was pared by 5 bases and J by 10 bases, with 4 bases of the junction left unmatched. CDR1 is SGHTA, CDR2 FQGNSA, per germline. The CDR3 loop reads CASSRLAGGNEQFF. For the CDR3, the DNA is TGTGCCAGCAGCCGACTAGCGGGGGGGAACGAGCAGTTCTTC.

This clone was seen more than once but under ten times. V is TRBV29-1 and J is TRBJ2-7, with TRBD2 as a possible D gene (5 bases). This CDR3 comprises 12 residues. Germline V gene lookup returns CDR1 SQVTM and CDR2 ANQGSEA. With 3 bases removed from V and 3 bases from J, the gap between germline ends came to 9 bases. In DNA, the CDR3 is TGCAGCGTTGACAACGGACTCTACGAGCAGTACTTC. Translating it yields CSVDNGLYEQYF.

CDR3 sequence reads: CASSLGASGSLKETQYF. The CDR3 DNA reads as TGTGCCAGCAGCTTAGGAGCTAGCGGGAGTTTAAAAGAGACCCAGTACTTC. V is TRBV7-6 and J is TRBJ2-5, with 10 nucleotides matching TRBD2. The CDR3 is 17 residues long. After removal of 1 base from V and 3 bases from J, the junction contained 8 bases not matched to a gene. CDR1 is SGHVS and CDR2 is FNYEAQ in the germline V gene. Supplemented by reference TRBV7-6 and TRBJ2-5, the full variable domain reads GAGVSQSPRYKVTKRGQDVALRCDPISGHVSLYWYRQALGQGPEFLTYFNYEAQQDKSGLPNDRFSAERPEGSISTLTIQRTEQRDSAMYRCASSLGASGSLKETQYFGPGTRLLVL.

This clone was observed a few times. CDR3 coding DNA: TGTGCCAGCAGTGATGCGGTGAGAGTAACAGAGACCCAGTACTTC. It specifies CASSDAVRVTETQYF. The V call is TRBV25-1, the J call TRBJ2-5; unclear D gene. The V gene lost 3 bases and the J gene lost 4 bases, with 15 bases spanning the gap. This CDR3 has 15 amino acids. From germline, CDR1 is MGHDK and CDR2 SYGVNS.

The chain carries TRBV28 and TRBJ1-2; maybe TRBD1 (6 bases). The germline V and J ends were trimmed by 7 bases and 2 bases, with 14 bases remaining between them. The CDR3 loop spans 14 amino acids. CDR1 is MDHEN, CDR2 SYDVKM, per germline. The CDR3 sequence is CASTDTGWNYGYTF. CDR3 coding DNA: TGTGCCAGCACCGATACAGGGTGGAACTATGGCTACACCTTC.